Detailed here is one T cell receptor (beta chain). This record belongs to a study of tumor T cells in aggressive B-cell lymphoma. TCRdb keeps only in-frame clones here, not all; method: immunoSEQ multiplex PCR. The table has 10,000 or so clones, 85% seen once; the top ten hold roughly 4.5%. In germline, CDR1 is MNHEY, CDR2 SMNVEV (reference sequence). This CDR3 region has 14 residues. With 4 bases removed from V and 10 bases from J, the gap between germline ends came to 14 bases. The source of this sequence is an adult with diffuse large B cell lymphoma. The chain uses TRBV27 and TRBJ1-6; D is unresolved. Sequenced input: tumor tissue. The CDR3 DNA follows: TGTGCCAGCAGTTCCCTGACGCAGCGCTCACCCCTCCACTTT. This translates into CASSSLTQRSPLHF.